This T cell receptor (beta chain) was sequenced during a study of blood T cell repertoires in COVID-19 (dated by TCRdb to the early 2020s). Describing the broader study: Samples from collaborators originated in the United States, Italy and Spain and spanned both the acute and convalescent phases of COVID-19. A de-identified subject ID, COVID-19 status, age in years and sex were almost always included in the sample metadata. The dataset comprised deeply sampled blood TCRbeta repertoires from subjects exposed to, actively infected with, or recovered from COVID-19. The repertoires were released in a freely available public database intended as a resource for research on the immune response to SARS-CoV-2. The prospective study material was composed of cDNA or gDNA derived from T cells, B-cell-depleted T cells, or PBMCs. HLA class I and class II types, where available, came from metadata supplied by the sample provider rather than from assay-based typing. Samples were obtained from the ongoing ImmuneRACE study (first 160 participants) and from 950 to 1,500 subjects provided by 6 global collaborators. Overall study results and their limits: The amount of clinical and demographic metadata varied by source and participant and was provided uncurated.

Comments on this clone: Its antigen remains unidentified. Nothing much larger sits one base from this clone, and base qualities are not available.

Participants in the prospective study were aged about 18 to 100 years, lived in more than 20 United States geographic areas, and enrolled through a virtual design. To assign participants to cohorts, the prospective study relied on clinical history that participants themselves reported in a screening survey and a study questionnaire. Recovered participants in ImmuneRACE Cohort 3 were defined by two consecutive negative NP/OP PCR tests, clearance by a healthcare professional, or resolution of symptoms. Each participant in the prospective study had whole blood, serum and a nasopharyngeal or oropharyngeal swab collected by mobile phlebotomists. Additional blood draws and questionnaires over an approximately two-month period could optionally be provided by prospective study participants. Prospective study blood samples were shipped either frozen or at room temperature before DNA extraction. TCRbeta CDR3 regions were amplified from genomic DNA by means of the immunoSEQ Assay, a bias-controlled multiplex PCR. The original pipeline was this. The number of nucleated cells in each sample was estimated from the amplification of reference gene primers within the assay. To quantify the absolute abundance of each unique TCRbeta CDR3 rearrangement, sequence reads were collapsed and filtered. For each sample, productive Simpson clonality was calculated by taking the square root of Simpson's diversity index across productive rearrangements. TCRdb provides this immuneACCESS table in a form limited to in-frame rearrangements. Some clones are lacking; in checked studies, under half of them reflect an unresolved V gene, and why the rest are absent is not known. The D gene and trimming were derived from the DNA, and the V and J assignments and clone size from that table. Within this sample are roughly 520,000 clones, with over 75% of them counted one time only. 1.5% to 2% of the sample goes to the ten largest clones.

Trimming removed 2 bases from V and 6 bases from J; the gene matches leave 6 bases unexplained. The CDR3 measures 14 amino acids from cysteine to phenylalanine. Only the CDR3 DNA is retained, 42 bases long and in frame from the first base. CDR1 and CDR2 were assigned from the germline V gene (reference sequence) as MNHEY and SMNVEV. This receptor chain uses TRBV27 and TRBJ1-1; 7 nucleotides in the junction match TRBD1. The TCR originated in a woman aged 40 to 50 who had recovered from COVID-19. The sequenced sample was PBMCs or T cells enriched from blood (not recorded which). CDR3 protein: CASSLRDSRAEAFF. The nucleotide sequence is given as TGTGCCAGCAGTTTAAGGGACAGTCGAGCTGAAGCTTTCTTT.